This TCR beta chain appears in the sequencing data of a study of T cells in Graves' hyperthyroidism and ophthalmopathy. Study context: The authors collected peripheral blood at initial diagnosis, before any treatment. Overall study findings and caveats: Researchers found most expanded thyroid clonotypes above 0.001 in blood as well.

The table lists this clonotype with many counts. The antigen is unknown. What was amplified from RNA transcripts were TCR beta CDR3 regions. The HTBI primer set drove a first-round RT-PCR of the TCR CDR3. MiXCR, applied by TCRdb to the multiplex PCR reads, yields one record per CDR3 protein. Found here are about 300,000 distinct CDR3 sequences, 16% of them singletons; the top ten hold approximately 35%. Stable disease denoted Graves' hyperthyroidism without ophthalmopathy progression within 18 months. Lactation, pregnancy, other autoimmune disease or uncontrolled infection excluded patients. This CDR3 spans 15 amino acids. Trimming took 8 bases from V and 3 from J, leaving 19 bases between them. Per the germline V gene, CDR1 is SNHLY and CDR2 is FYNNEI.

The J gene is TRBJ2-5, the V gene TRBV2; the D is unclear. Material for sequencing was blood. This receptor was obtained from a young man with Graves' hyperthyroidism. CDR3 DNA: TGTGCCAGCGACCCCACACCCCTCTGGGAAGAGACCCAGTACTTC. It translates to CASDPTPLWEETQYF.